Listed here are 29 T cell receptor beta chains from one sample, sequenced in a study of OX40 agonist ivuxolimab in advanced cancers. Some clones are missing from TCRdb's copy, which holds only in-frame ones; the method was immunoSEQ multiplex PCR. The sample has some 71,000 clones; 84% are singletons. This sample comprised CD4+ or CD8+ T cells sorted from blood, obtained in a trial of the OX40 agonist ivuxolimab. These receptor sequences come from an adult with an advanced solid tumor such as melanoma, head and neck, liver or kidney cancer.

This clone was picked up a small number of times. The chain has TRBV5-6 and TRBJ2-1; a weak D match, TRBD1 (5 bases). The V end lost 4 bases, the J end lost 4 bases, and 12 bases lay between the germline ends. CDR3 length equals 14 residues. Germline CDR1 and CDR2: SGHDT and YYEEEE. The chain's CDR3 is CASSPFQGYNEQFF. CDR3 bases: TGTGCCAGCAGCCCCTTCCAGGGTTACAATGAGCAGTTCTTC.

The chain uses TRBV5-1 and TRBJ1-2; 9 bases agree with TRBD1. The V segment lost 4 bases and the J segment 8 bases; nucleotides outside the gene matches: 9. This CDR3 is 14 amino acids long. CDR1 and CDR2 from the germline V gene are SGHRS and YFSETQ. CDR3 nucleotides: TGCGCCAGCAGCAGACCGGGACAGGGTGGCGGCTACACCTTC. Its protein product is CASSRPGQGGGYTF.

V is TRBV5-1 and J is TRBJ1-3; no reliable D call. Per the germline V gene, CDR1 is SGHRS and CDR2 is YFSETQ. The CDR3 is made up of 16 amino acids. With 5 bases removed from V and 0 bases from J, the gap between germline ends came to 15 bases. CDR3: CASRQAYSSSGNTIYF. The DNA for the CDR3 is TGCGCCAGCAGACAAGCCTATTCGAGCTCTGGAAACACCATATATTTT.

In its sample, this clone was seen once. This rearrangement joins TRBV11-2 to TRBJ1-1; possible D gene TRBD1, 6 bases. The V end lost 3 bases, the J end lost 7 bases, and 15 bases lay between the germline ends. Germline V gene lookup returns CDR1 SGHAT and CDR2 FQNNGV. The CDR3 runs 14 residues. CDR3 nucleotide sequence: TGTGCCAGCAGCTTCCCTCCCGGACAGCTTGAAGCTTTCTTT. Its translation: CASSFPPGQLEAFF. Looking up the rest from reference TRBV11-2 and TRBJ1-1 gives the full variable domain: EAGVAQSPRYKIIEKRQSVAFWCNPISGHATLYWYQQILGQGPKLLIQFQNNGVVDDSQLPKDRFSAERLKGVDSTLKIQPAKLEDSAVYLCASSFPPGQLEAFFGQGTRLTVV.

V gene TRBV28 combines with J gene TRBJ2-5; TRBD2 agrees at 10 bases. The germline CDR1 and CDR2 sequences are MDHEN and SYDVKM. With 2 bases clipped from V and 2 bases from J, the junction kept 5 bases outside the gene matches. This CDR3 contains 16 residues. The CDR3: CASSLGLTSGQETQYF. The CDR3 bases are TGTGCCAGCAGTTTAGGGTTGACTAGCGGGCAAGAGACCCAGTACTTC. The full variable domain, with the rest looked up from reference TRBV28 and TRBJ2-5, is DVKVTQSSRYLVKRTGEKVFLECVQDMDHENMFWYRQDPGLGLRLIYFSYDVKMKEKGDIPEGYSVSREKKERFSLILESASTNQTSMYLCASSLGLTSGQETQYFGPGTRLLVL.

CDR3 in DNA: TGTGCCAGCATCTGGTCCGACAGGGGGACGAATGAGCAGTTCTTC. Translating it yields CASIWSDRGTNEQFF. This rearrangement joins TRBV28 to TRBJ2-1; 9 bases fit TRBD1. The CDR3 covers 15 residues. CDR1 MDHEN and CDR2 SYDVKM come from the germline V gene. J gave up 7 bases and V 7 bases, and 11 bases lay outside the gene matches.

The DNA for the CDR3 is TGTGCCAGCAGTCGGACAGGGGGAGATACGCAGTATTTT. Residues: CASSRTGGDTQYF. V usage is TRBV27 and J usage is TRBJ2-3; 10 nucleotides match TRBD1. The V and J ends lost 5 bases and 5 bases, in that order; junction bases with no gene match: 1. Germline CDR1 MNHEY, CDR2 SMNVEV (reference sequence). The CDR3 contains 13 residues.

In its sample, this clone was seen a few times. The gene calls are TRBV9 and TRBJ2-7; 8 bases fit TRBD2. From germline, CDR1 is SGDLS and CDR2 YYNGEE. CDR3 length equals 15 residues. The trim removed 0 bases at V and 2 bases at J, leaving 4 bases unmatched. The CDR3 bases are TGTGCCAGCAGCGTAGGTAGCGGGAAAACCTACGAGCAGTACTTC. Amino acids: CASSVGSGKTYEQYF.

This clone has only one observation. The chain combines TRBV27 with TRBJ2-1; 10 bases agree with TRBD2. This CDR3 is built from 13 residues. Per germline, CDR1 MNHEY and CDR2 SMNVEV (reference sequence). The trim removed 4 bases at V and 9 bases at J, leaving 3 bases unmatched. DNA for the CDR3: TGTGCCAGCAGTTCTAGCGGGAGTGCTGAGCAGTTCTTC. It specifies CASSSSGSAEQFF.

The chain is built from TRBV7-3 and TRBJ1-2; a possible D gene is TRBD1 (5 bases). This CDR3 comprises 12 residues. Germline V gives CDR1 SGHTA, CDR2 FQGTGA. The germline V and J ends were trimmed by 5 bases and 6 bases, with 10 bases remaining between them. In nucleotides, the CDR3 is TGTGCCAGCAGCGCCGGACAAAATGGCTACACCTTC. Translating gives CASSAGQNGYTF.

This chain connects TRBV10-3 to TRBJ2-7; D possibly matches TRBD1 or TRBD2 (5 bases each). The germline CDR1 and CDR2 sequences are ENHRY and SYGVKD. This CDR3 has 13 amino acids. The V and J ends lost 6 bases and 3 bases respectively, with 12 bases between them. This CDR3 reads CAISRDGRYEQYF. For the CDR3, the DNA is TGTGCCATCAGCCGGGACGGGCGCTACGAGCAGTACTTC.

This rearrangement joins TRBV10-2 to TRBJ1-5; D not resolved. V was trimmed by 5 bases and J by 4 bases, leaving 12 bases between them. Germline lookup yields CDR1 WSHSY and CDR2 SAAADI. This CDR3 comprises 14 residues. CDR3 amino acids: CASSTVSSNQPQHF. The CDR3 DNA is TGCGCCAGCAGTACAGTGAGTAGTAATCAGCCCCAGCATTTT.

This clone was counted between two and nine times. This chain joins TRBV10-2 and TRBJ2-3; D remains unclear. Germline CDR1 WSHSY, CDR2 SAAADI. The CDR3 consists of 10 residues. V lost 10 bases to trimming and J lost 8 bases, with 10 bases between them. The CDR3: CATQLRTQYF. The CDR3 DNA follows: TGCGCCACCCAGCTCCGTACGCAGTATTTT.

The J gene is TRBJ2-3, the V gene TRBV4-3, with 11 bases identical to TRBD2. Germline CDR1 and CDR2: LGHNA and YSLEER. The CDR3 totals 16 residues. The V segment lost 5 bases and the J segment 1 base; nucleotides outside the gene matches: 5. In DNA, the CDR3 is TGCGCCAGCAGCTCCCCGACTAGCGGGGGCACAGATACGCAGTATTTT. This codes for CASSSPTSGGTDTQYF.

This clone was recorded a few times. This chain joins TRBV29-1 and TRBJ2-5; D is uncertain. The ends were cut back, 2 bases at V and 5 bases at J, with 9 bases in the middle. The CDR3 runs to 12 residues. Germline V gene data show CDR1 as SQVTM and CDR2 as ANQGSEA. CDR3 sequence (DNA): TGCAGCGTTGAAAACCCCGGGGAGACCCAGTACTTC. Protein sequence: CSVENPGETQYF.

The CDR3 DNA is TGCGCCAGCAGCTTGGTCGCTACTCGCACAGATACGCAGTATTTT. This translates into CASSLVATRTDTQYF. The V and J genes are TRBV5-1 and TRBJ2-3; D unclear. CDR1 and CDR2 (germline): SGHRS, YFSETQ. The V end lost 0 bases, the J end lost 1 base, and 9 bases lay between the germline ends. CDR3 size: 15 residues.

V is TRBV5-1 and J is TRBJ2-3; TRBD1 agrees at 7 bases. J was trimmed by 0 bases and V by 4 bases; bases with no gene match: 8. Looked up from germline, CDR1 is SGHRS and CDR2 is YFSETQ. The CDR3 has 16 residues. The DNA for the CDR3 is TGCGCCAGCAGCGGAAGGACAGGCCCTAGCACAGATACGCAGTATTTT. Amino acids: CASSGRTGPSTDTQYF.

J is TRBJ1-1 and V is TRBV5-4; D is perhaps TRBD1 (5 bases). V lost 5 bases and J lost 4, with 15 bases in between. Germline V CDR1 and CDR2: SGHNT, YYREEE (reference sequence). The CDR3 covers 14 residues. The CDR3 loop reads CASRDVGGLTEAFF. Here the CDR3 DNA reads TGTGCCAGCAGGGATGTGGGGGGACTCACTGAAGCTTTCTTT.

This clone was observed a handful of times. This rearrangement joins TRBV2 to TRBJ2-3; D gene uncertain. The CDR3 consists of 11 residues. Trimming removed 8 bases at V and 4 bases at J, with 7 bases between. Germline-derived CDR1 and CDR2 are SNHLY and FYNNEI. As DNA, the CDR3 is TGTGCCAGCTCCTCGGCAGATACGCAGTATTTT. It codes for CASSSADTQYF.

The CDR3 region is CASSVIEGLTGEQYF. DNA of the CDR3: TGCGCCAGCAGTGTGATAGAGGGTCTGACGGGCGAGCAGTACTTC. The J gene is TRBJ2-7, the V gene TRBV10-2; D might be TRBD2 (5 bases). The V end was cut by 4 bases, the J end by 6 bases, with 19 bases between. Germline assignment: CDR1 WSHSY and CDR2 SAAADI. The CDR3 is made up of 15 amino acids.

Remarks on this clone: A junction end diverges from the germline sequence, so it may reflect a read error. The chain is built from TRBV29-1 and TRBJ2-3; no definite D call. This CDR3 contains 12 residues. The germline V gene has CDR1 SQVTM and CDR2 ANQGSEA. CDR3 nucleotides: TGCAGTGTTGAGTCTTTGGGTGATACGCAGTATTTT. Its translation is CSVESLGDTQYF.

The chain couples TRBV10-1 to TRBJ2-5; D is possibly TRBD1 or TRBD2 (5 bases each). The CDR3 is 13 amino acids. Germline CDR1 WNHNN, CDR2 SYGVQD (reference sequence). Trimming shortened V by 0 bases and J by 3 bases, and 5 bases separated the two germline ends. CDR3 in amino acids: CASSESGEETQYF. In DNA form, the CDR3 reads TGCGCCAGCAGTGAGTCGGGGGAAGAGACCCAGTACTTC.

Here the CDR3 DNA reads TGCGCCAGCAGCCGAACAGGGACATACACCGGGGAGCTGTTTTTT. Its translation is CASSRTGTYTGELFF. The V and J genes are TRBV5-1 and TRBJ2-2; tentatively, D is TRBD1 (6 bases). Trimming cost V 4 bases and J 3 bases, with 13 bases left between them. The CDR3 covers 15 residues. Per the germline V gene, CDR1 is SGHRS and CDR2 is YFSETQ.

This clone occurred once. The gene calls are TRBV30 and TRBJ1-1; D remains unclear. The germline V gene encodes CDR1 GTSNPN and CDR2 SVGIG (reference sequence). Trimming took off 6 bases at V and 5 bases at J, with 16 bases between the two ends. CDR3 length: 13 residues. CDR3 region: CACTLGVRTEAFF. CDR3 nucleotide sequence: TGTGCCTGCACCCTGGGTGTCAGGACTGAAGCTTTCTTT. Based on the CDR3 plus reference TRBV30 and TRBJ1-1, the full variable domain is SQTIHQWPATLVQPVGSPLSLECTVEGTSNPNLYWYRQAAGRGLQLLFYSVGIGQISSEVPQNLSASRPQDRQFILSSKKLLLSDSGFYLCACTLGVRTEAFFGQGTRLTVV.

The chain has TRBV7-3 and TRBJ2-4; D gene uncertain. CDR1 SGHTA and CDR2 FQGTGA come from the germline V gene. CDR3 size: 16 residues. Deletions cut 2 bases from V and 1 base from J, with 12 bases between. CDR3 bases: TGTGCCAGCAGCTTAGGGCCCGTGGGGGCCAAAAACATTCAGTACTTC. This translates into CASSLGPVGAKNIQYF.

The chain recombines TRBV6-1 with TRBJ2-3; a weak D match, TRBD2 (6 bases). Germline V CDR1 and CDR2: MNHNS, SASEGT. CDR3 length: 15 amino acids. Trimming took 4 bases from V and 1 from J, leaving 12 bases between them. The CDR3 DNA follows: TGTGCCAGCAGTGGGGAAGAGCGGGGCACAGATACGCAGTATTTT. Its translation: CASSGEERGTDTQYF.

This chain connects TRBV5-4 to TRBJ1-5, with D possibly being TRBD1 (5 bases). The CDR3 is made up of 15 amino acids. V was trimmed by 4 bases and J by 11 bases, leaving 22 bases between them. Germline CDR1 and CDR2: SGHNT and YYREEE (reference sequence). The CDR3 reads CASSETGPVVGAQHF. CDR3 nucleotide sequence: TGTGCCAGCAGCGAAACGGGACCGGTAGTGGGGGCCCAGCATTTT.

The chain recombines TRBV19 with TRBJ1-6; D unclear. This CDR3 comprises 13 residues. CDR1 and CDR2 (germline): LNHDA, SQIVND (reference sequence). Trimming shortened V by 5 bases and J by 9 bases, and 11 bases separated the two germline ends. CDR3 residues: CASSSGRGSPLHF. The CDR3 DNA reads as TGTGCCAGTAGTTCCGGACGAGGTTCACCCCTCCACTTT.

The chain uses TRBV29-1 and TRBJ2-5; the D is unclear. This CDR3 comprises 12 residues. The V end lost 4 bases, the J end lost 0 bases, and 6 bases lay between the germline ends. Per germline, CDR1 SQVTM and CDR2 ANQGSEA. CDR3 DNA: TGCAGCGTTGTTTCCGACCAAGAGACCCAGTACTTC. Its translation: CSVVSDQETQYF.